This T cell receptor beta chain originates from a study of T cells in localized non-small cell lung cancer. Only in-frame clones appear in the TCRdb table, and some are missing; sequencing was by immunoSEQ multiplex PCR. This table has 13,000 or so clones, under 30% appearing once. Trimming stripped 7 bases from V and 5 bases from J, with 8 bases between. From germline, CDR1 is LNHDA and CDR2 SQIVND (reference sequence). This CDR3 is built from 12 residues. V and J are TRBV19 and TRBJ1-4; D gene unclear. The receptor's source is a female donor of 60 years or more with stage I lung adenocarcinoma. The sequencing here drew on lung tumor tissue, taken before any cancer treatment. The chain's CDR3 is CASKDPNEKLFF. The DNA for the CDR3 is TGTGCCAGTAAGGACCCAAATGAAAAACTGTTTTTT.